This T cell receptor beta chain appears in the sequencing data of a study of CD8 T cells in ankylosing spondylitis. Study results and caveats: Researchers report that disease-linked clones proved CD8+ and relatively rare in peripheral blood. Seemingly characteristic of ankylosing spondylitis blood was a TCR beta motif consisting of about 8 highly homologous variants. The clones that were linked to disease were reported to be significantly enriched in matched synovial fluid samples from ankylosing spondylitis patients.

Preparation of TCR beta libraries was done by quantitative 5'-RACE with molecular barcodes. Each CDR3 protein is one row after TCRdb ran MiXCR on the 5' RACE reads. The sample lists 150,000 to 200,000 distinct CDR3 sequences, about 20% seen once, with 4.3% in the top ten. The CDR3 totals 13 residues. V was trimmed by 3 bases and J by 8 bases, leaving 11 bases between them. This clonotype appeared a few times. No antigen is known for it. The sequence was collected from a male donor aged 10-29 years with ankylosing spondylitis or in good health (not recorded which). Sequencing used blood, either unsorted or a sorted T cell fraction (not recorded which). The chain recombines TRBV12-3 or TRBV12-4 with TRBJ2-1; D might be TRBD2 (6 bases). Written as DNA, the CDR3 is TGTGCCAGCAGTTTCGGCGGAGGGGATGAGCAGTTCTTC. The encoded protein is CASSFGGGDEQFF.